This T cell receptor beta chain stems from a study of blood T cell repertoires in COVID-19. In the authors' workflow: Estimated nucleated cell counts came from reference gene primer amplification. Some clones are missing from TCRdb's copy, which holds only in-frame ones; the method was immunoSEQ multiplex PCR. That table is the source of V, J and clone size, and D and trimming were worked out from the DNA. The data contain approximately 250,000 clones, about 85% of them singletons. The germline V gene has CDR1 LNHDA and CDR2 SQIVND (reference sequence). This CDR3 is built from 15 residues. The J segment lost 7 bases and the V segment lost 6 bases, leaving 9 bases of the junction unmatched.

This TCR derives from a young man with active or convalescent COVID-19. Sequencing used peripheral blood. The gene calls are TRBV19 and TRBJ2-1; 10 nucleotides match TRBD2. The CDR3 is CASRERGGVLNEQFF. The CDR3 DNA reads as TGTGCCAGTAGGGAGCGGGGGGGCGTCCTAAATGAGCAGTTCTTC.